This T cell receptor beta chain was identified during a study of T cell responses to AZD1222 COVID-19 vaccine. Regarding the study as a whole: Donors were mostly white British, more females; clonal diversity possibly underestimated. Increased Spike-specific TCR breadth and depth were observed after two AZD1222 doses. Repertoire sampling was restricted to post-peak T cell response timepoints. Seropositivity was recorded at baseline in only a handful of AZD1222 recipients.

This CDR3 spans 14 amino acids. Germline CDR1 reads MDHEN; CDR2 reads SYDVKM. The V gene end was trimmed by 5 bases and the J gene end by 1 base; junction bases not matched to a gene: 3. Data came from immunoSEQ multiplex PCR; TCRdb stores just in-frame clones and leaves some out. The repertoire includes about 15,000 clones, approximately 90% of them detected once, and about 2.7% sits in the top ten. In the case of this clone: Its antigen is not known.

The receptor was isolated from an adult who received the AZD1222 COVID-19 vaccine. V usage is TRBV28 and J usage is TRBJ1-1; TRBD1 aligns across 8 bases. The source was peripheral blood, collected 28 days after the second AZD1222 dose. CDR3 sequence (DNA): TGTGCCAGCAGTCTAGGGACAGGGAACACTGAAGCTTTCTTT. Translated, it gives CASSLGTGNTEAFF.